The clone carrying this T cell receptor (beta chain) came up a few times. Its antigen is as yet unknown. The data stem from a study of metastatic and nonmetastatic thyroid tumors. On the study more broadly: Peripheral blood and tumor or nodule samples from malignant and benign thyroid patients were compared.

The J segment lost 7 bases and the V segment lost 1 base, leaving 11 bases of the junction unmatched. CDR3 length: 16 amino acids. Germline loops: CDR1 SGHRS, CDR2 YFSETQ. Each patient went into thyroid surgery without having received any treatment. Notes on the study in general: Versus benign nodules, malignant thyroid tumors reportedly had significantly higher TCR beta diversity, in blood and tumor.

In the authors' workflow: To classify distant metastasis in papillary thyroid cancer, a model was built from CDR3 differences across clinicopathological groups. Using MiXCR, TCRdb reanalyzed the PCR reads. The V and J calls follow TCRdb's processing rather than the paper's. The data show thousands of clones, roughly 19% seen once. The rearrangement uses TRBV5-1 and TRBJ2-1; 7 nucleotides agree with TRBD1. This receptor was obtained from a female donor with papillary thyroid cancer or a benign thyroid nodule (not recorded which). Some clones in this sample may be carry-over from other donors' samples. The sequencing sample was made of adjacent normal tissue. CDR3 nucleotides: TGCGCCAGCAGCTTGCGCAGGACAGGAGGTGGGAATGAGCAGTTCTTC. This codes for CASSLRRTGGGNEQFF.